Described below is a single T cell receptor beta chain sequence and its context. Profiled with immunoSEQ multiplex PCR; TCRdb holds only in-frame clones, not every one. The table lists 150,000 to 200,000 clones, roughly 84% of them singletons. This sample is part of a study of blood T cell repertoires in COVID-19. J gave up 6 bases and V 8 bases, and 6 bases lay outside the gene matches. Germline CDR1 is MNHEY and CDR2 is SVGAGI. This CDR3 contains 14 residues. What was sequenced was peripheral blood. The chain links TRBV6-5 to TRBJ1-5, with TRBD1 identical over 11 bases. The receptor was isolated from a person aged 70 to 85 with COVID-19, enrolled during active disease. DNA for the CDR3: TGTGCCAGCGTCACGGACAGGGGGCCTCAGCCCCAGCATTTT. Its translation is CASVTDRGPQPQHF.